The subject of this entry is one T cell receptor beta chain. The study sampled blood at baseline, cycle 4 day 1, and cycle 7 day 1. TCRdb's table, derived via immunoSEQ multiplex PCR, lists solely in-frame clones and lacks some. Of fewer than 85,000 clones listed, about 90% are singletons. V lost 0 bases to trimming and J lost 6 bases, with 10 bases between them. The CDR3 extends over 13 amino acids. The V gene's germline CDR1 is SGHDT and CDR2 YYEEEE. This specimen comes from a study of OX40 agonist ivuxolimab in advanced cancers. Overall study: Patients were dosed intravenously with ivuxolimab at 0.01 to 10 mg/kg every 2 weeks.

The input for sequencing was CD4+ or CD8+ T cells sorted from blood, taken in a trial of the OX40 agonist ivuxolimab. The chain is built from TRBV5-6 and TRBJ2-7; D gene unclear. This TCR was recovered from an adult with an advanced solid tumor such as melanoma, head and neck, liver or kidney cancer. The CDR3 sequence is CASSLAHSPEQYF. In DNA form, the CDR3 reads TGTGCCAGCAGCTTGGCTCACAGCCCCGAGCAGTACTTC.